The clone carrying this T cell receptor (beta chain) was found many times. Its cognate antigen is unknown. The data stem from a study of early T cells in non-severe SARS-CoV-2 infection. Across the whole study: Bulk RNA taken from unsorted whole blood was sequenced, leaving chains unpaired. Whole-study findings and limits: Sequences matched to VDJdb favored anti-spike CD8 responses, while private and CD4 specificities were missed.

V was clipped by 5 bases and J by 3 bases; unmatched bases: 3. Germline assignment: CDR1 MDHEN and CDR2 SYDVKM. CDR3 length equals 13 residues. TCRdb analysed the 5' RACE reads with MiXCR anew, one entry per CDR3 protein. There are about 23,000 distinct CDR3 sequences in the sample; about 5% occur only once, and roughly 4.3% lies in the top ten. This TCR came from an adult who was a healthcare worker with PCR-confirmed SARS-CoV-2 infection or an uninfected control (not recorded which). The rearrangement links TRBV28 to TRBJ1-1; 7 bases map to TRBD1. The sequenced material came from whole blood. This chain's CDR3 is CASSRRGYTEAFF. The DNA of the CDR3 is TGTGCCAGCAGTCGCAGGGGGTACACTGAAGCTTTCTTT.